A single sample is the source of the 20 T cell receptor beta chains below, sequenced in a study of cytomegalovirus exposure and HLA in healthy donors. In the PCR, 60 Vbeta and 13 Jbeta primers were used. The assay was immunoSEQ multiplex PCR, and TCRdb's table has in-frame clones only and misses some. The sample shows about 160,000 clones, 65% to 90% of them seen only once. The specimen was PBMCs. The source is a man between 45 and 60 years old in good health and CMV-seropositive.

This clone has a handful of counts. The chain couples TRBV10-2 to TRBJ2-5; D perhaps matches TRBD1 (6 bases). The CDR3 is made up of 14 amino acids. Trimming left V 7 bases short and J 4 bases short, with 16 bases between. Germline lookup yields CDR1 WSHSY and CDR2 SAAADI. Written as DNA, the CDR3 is TGCGCCAGCACCCTAGGGGGTTTTGCAGAGACCCAGTACTTC. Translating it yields CASTLGGFAETQYF.

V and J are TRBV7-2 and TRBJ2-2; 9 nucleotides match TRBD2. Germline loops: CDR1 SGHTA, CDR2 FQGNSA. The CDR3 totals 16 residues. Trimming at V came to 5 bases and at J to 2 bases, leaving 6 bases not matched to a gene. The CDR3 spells CASSRSGGLNTGELFF. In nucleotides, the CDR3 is TGTGCCAGCAGCCGTAGCGGGGGCCTAAACACCGGGGAGCTGTTTTTT.

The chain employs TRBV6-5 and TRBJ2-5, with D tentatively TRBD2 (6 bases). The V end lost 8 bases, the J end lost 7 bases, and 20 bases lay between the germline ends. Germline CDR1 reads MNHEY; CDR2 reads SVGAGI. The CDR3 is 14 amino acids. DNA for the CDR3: TGTGCCAGCTGTCGGGACTCTACATACGGGACCCAGTACTTC. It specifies CASCRDSTYGTQYF.

The CDR3 nucleotides read TGTGCCAGCAGCTTGGGACAAGGGTGGTATGGCTACACCTTC. This sequence encodes CASSLGQGWYGYTF. The chain is built from TRBV7-8 and TRBJ1-2, with D maybe TRBD1 (6 bases). CDR1 SGHVS and CDR2 FQNEAQ come from the germline V gene. The CDR3 has 14 amino acids. Trimming shortened V by 3 bases and J by 5 bases, and 13 bases separated the two germline ends.

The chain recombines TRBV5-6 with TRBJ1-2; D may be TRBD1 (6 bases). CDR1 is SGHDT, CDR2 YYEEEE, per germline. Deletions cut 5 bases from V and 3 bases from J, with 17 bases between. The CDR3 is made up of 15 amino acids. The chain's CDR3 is CASREQGTPYYGYTF. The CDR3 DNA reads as TGTGCCAGCAGAGAACAGGGAACCCCCTACTATGGCTACACCTTC.

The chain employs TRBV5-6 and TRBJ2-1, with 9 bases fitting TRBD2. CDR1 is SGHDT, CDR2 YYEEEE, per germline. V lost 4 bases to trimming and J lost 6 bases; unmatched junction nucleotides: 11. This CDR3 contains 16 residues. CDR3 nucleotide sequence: TGTGCCAGCAGCGACTCGCTAGCGGGGATTTTCAATGAGCAGTTCTTC. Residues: CASSDSLAGIFNEQFF. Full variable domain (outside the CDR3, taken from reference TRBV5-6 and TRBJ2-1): DAGVTQSPTHLIKTRGQQVTLRCSPKSGHDTVSWYQQALGQGPQFIFQYYEEEERQRGNFPDRFSGHQFPNYSSELNVNALLLGDSALYLCASSDSLAGIFNEQFFGPGTRLTVL.

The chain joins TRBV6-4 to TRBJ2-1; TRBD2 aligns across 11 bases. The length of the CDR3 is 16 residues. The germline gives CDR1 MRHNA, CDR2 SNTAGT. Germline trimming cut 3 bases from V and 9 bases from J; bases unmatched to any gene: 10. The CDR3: CASSEFATSGVGEQFF. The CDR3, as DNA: TGTGCCAGCAGTGAGTTTGCGACTAGCGGGGTTGGTGAGCAGTTCTTC.

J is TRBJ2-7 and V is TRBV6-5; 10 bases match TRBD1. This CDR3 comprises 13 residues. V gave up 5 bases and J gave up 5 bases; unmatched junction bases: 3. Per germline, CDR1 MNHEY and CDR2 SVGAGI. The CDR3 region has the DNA TGTGCCAGCAGTGAGGGGACAGGGGACGAGCAGTACTTC. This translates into CASSEGTGDEQYF.

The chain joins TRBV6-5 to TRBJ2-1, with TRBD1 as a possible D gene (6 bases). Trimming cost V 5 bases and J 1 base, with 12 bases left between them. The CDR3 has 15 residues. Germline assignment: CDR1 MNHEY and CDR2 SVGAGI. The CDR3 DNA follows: TGTGCCAGCAGTAATACAGGGTCATCCTACAATGAGCAGTTCTTC. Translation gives CASSNTGSSYNEQFF.

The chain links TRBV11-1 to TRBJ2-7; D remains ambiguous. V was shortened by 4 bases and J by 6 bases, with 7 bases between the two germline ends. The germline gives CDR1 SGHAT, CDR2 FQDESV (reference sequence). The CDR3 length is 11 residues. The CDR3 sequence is CASSSRSEQYF. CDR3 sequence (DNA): TGTGCCAGCAGCTCCCGGTCCGAGCAGTACTTC. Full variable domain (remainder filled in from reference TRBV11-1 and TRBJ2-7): EAEVAQSPRYKITEKSQAVAFWCDPISGHATLYWYRQILGQGPELLVQFQDESVVDDSQLPKDRFSAERLKGVDSTLKIQPAELGDSAMYLCASSSRSEQYFGPGTRLTVT.

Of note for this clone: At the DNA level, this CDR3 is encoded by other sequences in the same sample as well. This CDR3 is CASSRDIGAFF. CDR3 nucleotide sequence: TGTGCCAGCAGCCGGGACATCGGCGCCTTCTTT. The V and J genes are TRBV5-8 and TRBJ1-1; D possibly corresponds to TRBD1 (6 bases). The CDR3 covers 11 residues. Germline lookup yields CDR1 SGHTS and CDR2 YDEGEE. V lost 4 bases to trimming and J lost 14 bases, with 15 bases between them.

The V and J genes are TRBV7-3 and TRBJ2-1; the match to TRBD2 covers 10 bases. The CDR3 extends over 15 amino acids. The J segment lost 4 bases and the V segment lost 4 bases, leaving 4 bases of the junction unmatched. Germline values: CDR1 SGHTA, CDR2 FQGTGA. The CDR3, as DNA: TGTGCCAGCAGCTCCGGACTAGCGGATTACAATGAGCAGTTCTTC. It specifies CASSSGLADYNEQFF.

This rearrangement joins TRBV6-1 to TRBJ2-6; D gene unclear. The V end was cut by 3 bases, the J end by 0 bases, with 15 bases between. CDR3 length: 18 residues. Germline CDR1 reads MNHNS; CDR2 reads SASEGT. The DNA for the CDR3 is TGTGCCAGCAGTGATTATCCCAATCCGGGCTCTGGGGCCAACGTCCTGACTTTC. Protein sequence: CASSDYPNPGSGANVLTF.

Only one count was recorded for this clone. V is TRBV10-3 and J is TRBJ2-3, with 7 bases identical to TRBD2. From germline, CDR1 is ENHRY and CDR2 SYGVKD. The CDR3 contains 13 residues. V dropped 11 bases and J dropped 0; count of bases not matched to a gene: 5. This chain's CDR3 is CAVASGSTDTQYF. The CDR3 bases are TGTGCCGTCGCTAGCGGTAGCACAGATACGCAGTATTTT.

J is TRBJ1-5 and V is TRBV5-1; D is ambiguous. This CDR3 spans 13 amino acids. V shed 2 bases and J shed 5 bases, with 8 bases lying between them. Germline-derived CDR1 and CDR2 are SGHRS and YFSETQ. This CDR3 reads CASSFSRDQPQHF. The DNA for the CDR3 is TGCGCCAGCAGCTTCTCAAGAGATCAGCCCCAGCATTTT.

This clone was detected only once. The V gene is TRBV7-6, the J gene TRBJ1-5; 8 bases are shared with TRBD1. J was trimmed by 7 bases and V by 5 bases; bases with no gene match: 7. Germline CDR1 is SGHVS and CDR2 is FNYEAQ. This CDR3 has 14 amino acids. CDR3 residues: CASSTGQGGQPQHF. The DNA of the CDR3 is TGTGCCAGCAGCACAGGACAGGGAGGGCAGCCCCAGCATTTT.

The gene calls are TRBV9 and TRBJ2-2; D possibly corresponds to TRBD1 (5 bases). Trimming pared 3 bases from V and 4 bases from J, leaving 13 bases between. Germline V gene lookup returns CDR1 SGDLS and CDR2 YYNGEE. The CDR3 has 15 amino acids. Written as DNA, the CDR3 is TGTGCCAGCAGCGGAAAGGCAGGGCTCACCGGGGAGCTGTTTTTT. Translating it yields CASSGKAGLTGELFF. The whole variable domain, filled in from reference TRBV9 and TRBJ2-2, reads DSGVTQTPKHLITATGQRVTLRCSPRSGDLSVYWYQQSLDQGLQFLIQYYNGEERAKGNILERFSAQQFPDLHSELNLSSLELGDSALYFCASSGKAGLTGELFFGEGSRLTVL.

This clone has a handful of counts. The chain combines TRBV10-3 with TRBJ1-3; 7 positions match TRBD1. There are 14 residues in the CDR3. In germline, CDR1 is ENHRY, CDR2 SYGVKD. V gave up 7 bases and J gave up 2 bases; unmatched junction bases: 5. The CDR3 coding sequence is TGTGCCATCACCGGAGGGACAGCTGGAAACACCATATATTTT. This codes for CAITGGTAGNTIYF.

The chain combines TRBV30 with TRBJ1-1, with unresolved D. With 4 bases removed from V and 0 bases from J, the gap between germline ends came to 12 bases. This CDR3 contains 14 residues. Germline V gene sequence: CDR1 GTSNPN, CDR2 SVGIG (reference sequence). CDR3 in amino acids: CAWTRLLMNTEAFF. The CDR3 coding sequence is TGTGCCTGGACTCGACTCCTCATGAACACTGAAGCTTTCTTT.

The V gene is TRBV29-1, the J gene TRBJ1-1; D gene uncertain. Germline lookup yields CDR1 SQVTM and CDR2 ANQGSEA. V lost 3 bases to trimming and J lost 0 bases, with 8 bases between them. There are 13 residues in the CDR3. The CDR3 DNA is TGCAGCGTTGACCCAGCGATGAACACTGAAGCTTTCTTT. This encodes CSVDPAMNTEAFF.